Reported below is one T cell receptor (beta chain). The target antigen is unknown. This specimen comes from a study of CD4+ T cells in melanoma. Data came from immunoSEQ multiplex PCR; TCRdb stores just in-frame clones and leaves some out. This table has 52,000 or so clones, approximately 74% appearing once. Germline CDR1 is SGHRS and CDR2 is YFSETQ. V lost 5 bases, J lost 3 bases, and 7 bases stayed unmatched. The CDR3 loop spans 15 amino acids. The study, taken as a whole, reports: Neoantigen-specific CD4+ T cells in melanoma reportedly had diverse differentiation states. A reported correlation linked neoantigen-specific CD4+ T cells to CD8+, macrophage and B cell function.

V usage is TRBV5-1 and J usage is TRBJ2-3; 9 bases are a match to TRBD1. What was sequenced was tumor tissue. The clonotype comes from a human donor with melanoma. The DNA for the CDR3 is TGCGCCAGCAGAGAAGGACAGGGGATGACAGATACGCAGTATTTT. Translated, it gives CASREGQGMTDTQYF.